The 2 T cell receptor beta chains in this list originate from one sample, sequenced in a study of T cells in Graves' hyperthyroidism and ophthalmopathy. Amplified TCR beta CDR3 regions came from RNA transcripts. The HTBI set primed first-round TCR CDR3 RT-PCR. A single record per CDR3 protein comes from TCRdb applying MiXCR to the multiplex PCR reads. The table lists about 570,000 distinct CDR3 sequences, 35% to 55% of them singletons. Material for sequencing was peripheral blood or thyroid tissue (not recorded which). The receptors derive from an adult woman with Graves' disease, either hyperthyroidism or ophthalmopathy (not recorded which).

In this sample, this clonotype turned up many times. This sequence joins TRBV20-1 and TRBJ1-2; 9 bases are a match to TRBD1. The CDR3 consists of 13 residues. Unmatched junction bases numbered 7, after V lost 5 bases and J lost 6 bases. The V gene's germline CDR1 is DFQATT and CDR2 SNEGSKA (reference sequence). This CDR3 reads CSASRDRDHGYTF. The CDR3 nucleotides read TGCAGTGCTTCCCGGGACAGGGACCATGGCTACACCTTC.

This rearrangement joins TRBV20-1 to TRBJ1-2; the D is unclear. Germline loops: CDR1 DFQATT, CDR2 SNEGSKA (reference sequence). The CDR3 consists of 12 residues. V dropped 6 bases and J dropped 6 bases, with 14 bases sitting between them. The CDR3: CSAKGRADGYTF. In DNA, the CDR3 is TGCAGTGCGAAAGGGAGAGCCGATGGCTACACCTTC.